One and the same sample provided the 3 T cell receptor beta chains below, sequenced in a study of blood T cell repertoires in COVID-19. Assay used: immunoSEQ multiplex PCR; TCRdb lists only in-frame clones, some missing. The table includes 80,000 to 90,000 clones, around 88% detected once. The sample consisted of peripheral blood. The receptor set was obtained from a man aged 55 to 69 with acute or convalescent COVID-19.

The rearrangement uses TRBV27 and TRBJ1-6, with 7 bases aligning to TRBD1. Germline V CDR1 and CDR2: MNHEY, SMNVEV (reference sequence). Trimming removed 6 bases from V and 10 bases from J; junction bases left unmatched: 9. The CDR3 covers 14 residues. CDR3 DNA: TGTGCCAGCAGCAAGACAGGGCCCGGCTCACCCCTCCACTTT. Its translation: CASSKTGPGSPLHF.

CDR3 amino acids: CASYDRVGGTEAFF. For the CDR3, the DNA is TGTGCCAGCTATGACAGGGTAGGAGGCACTGAAGCTTTCTTT. This chain links TRBV2 with TRBJ1-1, with 7 positions matching TRBD1. Germline CDR1 is SNHLY and CDR2 is FYNNEI. This CDR3 region has 14 residues. Germline trimming cut 8 bases from V and 4 bases from J; bases unmatched to any gene: 10.

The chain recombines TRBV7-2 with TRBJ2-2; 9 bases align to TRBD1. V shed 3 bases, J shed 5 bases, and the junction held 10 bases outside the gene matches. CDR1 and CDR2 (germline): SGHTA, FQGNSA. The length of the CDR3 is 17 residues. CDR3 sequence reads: CASSFPPGQGFTGELFF. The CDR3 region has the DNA TGTGCCAGCAGCTTTCCCCCGGGACAGGGTTTTACCGGGGAGCTGTTTTTT.